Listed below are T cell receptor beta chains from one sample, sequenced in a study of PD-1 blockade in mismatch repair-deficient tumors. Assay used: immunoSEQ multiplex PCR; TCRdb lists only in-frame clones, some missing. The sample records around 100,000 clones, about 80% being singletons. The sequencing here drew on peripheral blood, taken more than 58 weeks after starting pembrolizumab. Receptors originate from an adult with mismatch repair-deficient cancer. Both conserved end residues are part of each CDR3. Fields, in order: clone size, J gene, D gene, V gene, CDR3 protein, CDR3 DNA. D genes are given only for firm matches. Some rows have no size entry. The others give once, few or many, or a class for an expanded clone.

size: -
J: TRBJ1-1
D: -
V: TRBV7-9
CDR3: CASSHPGATNTEAFF
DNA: TGTGCCAGCAGCCACCCAGGGGCTACGAACACTGAAGCTTTCTTT

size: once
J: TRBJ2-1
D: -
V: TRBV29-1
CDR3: CSVVPPTNYNEQFF
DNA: TGCAGCGTTGTCCCACCAACAAACTACAATGAGCAGTTCTTC

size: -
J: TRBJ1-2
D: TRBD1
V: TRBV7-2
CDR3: CASSFPDRGPFF
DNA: TGTGCCAGCAGCTTCCCGGACAGGGGGCCCTTCTTC

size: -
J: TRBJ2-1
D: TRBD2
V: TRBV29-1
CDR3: CSAMTSGSYNEQFF
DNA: TGCAGCGCCATGACTAGCGGTTCCTACAATGAGCAGTTCTTC

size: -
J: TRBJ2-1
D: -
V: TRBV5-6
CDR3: CASSFVYREQFF
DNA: TGTGCCAGCAGCTTCGTATACCGTGAGCAGTTCTTC

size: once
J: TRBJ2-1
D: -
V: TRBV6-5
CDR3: CASSPELEGNNEQFF
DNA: TGTGCCAGCAGTCCCGAATTGGAGGGGAACAATGAGCAGTTCTTC

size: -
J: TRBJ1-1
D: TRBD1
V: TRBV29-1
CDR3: CSVVGQGGEAFF
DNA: TGCAGCGTCGTGGGACAGGGAGGTGAAGCTTTCTTT

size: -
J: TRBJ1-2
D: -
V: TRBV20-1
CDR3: CSAREQGGYTF
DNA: TGCAGTGCTAGAGAACAGGGAGGCTACACCTTC

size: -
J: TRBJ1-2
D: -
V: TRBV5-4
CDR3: CASSLAEADGYTF
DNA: TGTGCCAGCAGCTTGGCTGAGGCAGATGGCTACACCTTC

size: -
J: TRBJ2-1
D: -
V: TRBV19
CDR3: CASSISGTAQYNEQFF
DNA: TGTGCCAGTAGTATATCAGGGACCGCACAATACAATGAGCAGTTCTTC

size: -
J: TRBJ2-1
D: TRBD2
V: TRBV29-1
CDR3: CSVEDPGTSAYNEQFF
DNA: TGCAGCGTTGAAGATCCCGGGACTAGCGCGTACAATGAGCAGTTCTTC

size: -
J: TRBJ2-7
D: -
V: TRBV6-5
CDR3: CASSSGISYEQYF
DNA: TGTGCCAGCAGTTCTGGTATATCCTACGAGCAGTACTTC

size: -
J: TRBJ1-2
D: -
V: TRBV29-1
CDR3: CSVGTQRADGYTF
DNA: TGCAGCGTTGGGACCCAAAGGGCGGATGGCTACACCTTC

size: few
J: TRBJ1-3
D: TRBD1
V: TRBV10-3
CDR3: CAIRGTGVGNTIYF
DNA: TGTGCCATCAGGGGTACAGGGGTAGGAAACACCATATATTTT

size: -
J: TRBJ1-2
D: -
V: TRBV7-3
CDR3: CASSLTFSAARDGYTF
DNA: TGTGCCAGCAGCTTAACTTTCTCCGCGGCGCGGGATGGCTACACCTTC

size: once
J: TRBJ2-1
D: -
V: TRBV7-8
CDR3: CASSKRGPSNNEQFF
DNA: TGTGCCAGCAGCAAGAGGGGTCCCAGTAATAATGAGCAGTTCTTC

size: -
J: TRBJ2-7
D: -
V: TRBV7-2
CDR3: CASSPDSQSYEQYF
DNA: TGTGCCAGCAGCCCCGACAGCCAGTCCTACGAGCAGTACTTC